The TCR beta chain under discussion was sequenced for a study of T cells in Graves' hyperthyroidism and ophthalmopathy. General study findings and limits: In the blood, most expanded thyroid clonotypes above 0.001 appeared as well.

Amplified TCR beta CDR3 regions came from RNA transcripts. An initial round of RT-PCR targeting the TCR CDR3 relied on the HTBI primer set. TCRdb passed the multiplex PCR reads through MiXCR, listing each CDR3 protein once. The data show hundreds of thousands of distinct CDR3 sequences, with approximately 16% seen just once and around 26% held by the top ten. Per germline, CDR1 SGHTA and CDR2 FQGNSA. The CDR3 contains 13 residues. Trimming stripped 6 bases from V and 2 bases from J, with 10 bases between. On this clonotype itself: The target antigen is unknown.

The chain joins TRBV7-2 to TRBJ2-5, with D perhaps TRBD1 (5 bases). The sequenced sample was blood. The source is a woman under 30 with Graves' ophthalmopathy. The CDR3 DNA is TGTGCCAGCAGTTCGACAGCGCAAGAGACCCAGTACTTC. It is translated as CASSSTAQETQYF.